The source of this T cell receptor (beta chain) is a study of blood T cell repertoires in COVID-19. The wider study: Acute and convalescent COVID-19 specimens originated in the United States, Italy and Spain.

Original processing notes: Estimation of nucleated cell counts relied on the amplification of reference gene primers. Using immunoSEQ multiplex PCR, the repertoire was profiled, and TCRdb retains in-frame clones only, with some absent. The V and J calls and clone size were taken over from that table, and D and trimming were inferred from the DNA. The data show fewer than 80,000 clones, about 90% seen once. Germline V gene lookup returns CDR1 SGHAT and CDR2 FQNNGV. The V end lost 1 base, the J end lost 5 bases, and 9 bases lay between the germline ends. The CDR3 spans 13 residues. The rearrangement links TRBV11-2 to TRBJ2-7, with no clear D. This sequence was found in a woman in her forties or fifties with active or convalescent COVID-19. Sequenced input: peripheral blood. CDR3: CASSLGQAHEQYF. The CDR3 DNA sequence: TGTGCCAGCAGCTTAGGGCAGGCCCACGAGCAGTACTTC.